Listed here are 28 T cell receptor beta chains from one sample, sequenced in a study of CD8 T cells in Susac syndrome. A quantity of 0.5 to 1 ug RNA underwent reverse transcription using random hexamers. TCRdb re-analysed the immunoSEQ multiplex PCR reads in MiXCR, keeping a single row per CDR3 protein. The sample has about 200,000 distinct CDR3 sequences; 95% are singletons. Sequencing was done on a sample of CD4+ T cells from PBMCs. The receptors originated from a human donor in good health.

V and J are TRBV27 and TRBJ1-2, with 8 bases that match TRBD1. The CDR3 extends over 14 amino acids. Trimming took 5 bases from V and 5 from J; bases not matched to a gene: 7. The germline V gene encodes CDR1 MNHEY and CDR2 SMNVEV (reference sequence). DNA for the CDR3: TGTGCCAGCAGTATACGGACAGGGAGTTATGGCTACACCTTC. This encodes CASSIRTGSYGYTF.

The chain is built from TRBV20-1 and TRBJ1-1; a weak D match, TRBD1 (6 bases). From germline, CDR1 is DFQATT and CDR2 SNEGSKA (reference sequence). V was trimmed by 5 bases and J by 3 bases, leaving 13 bases between them. The CDR3 has 13 residues. CDR3 bases: TGCAGTGCTTGGACAGCCCGCTACACTGAAGCTTTCTTT. Protein product: CSAWTARYTEAFF.

The J gene is TRBJ1-1, the V gene TRBV30, with a weak D call TRBD1 (5 bases). Germline assignment: CDR1 GTSNPN and CDR2 SVGIG (reference sequence). The CDR3 extends over 12 amino acids. CDR3 coding DNA: TGTGCGGAGGGGATCATGAACACTGAAGCTTTCTTT. Encoded protein: CAEGIMNTEAFF.

This clonotype was recorded once. The chain recombines TRBV3-1 with TRBJ2-1; the match to TRBD2 covers 10 bases. J was trimmed by 4 bases and V by 7 bases; bases with no gene match: 10. Germline assignment: CDR1 LGHDT and CDR2 YNNKEL (reference sequence). This CDR3 contains 16 residues. DNA for the CDR3: TGTGCCAGCAACCCGGTGGGACTAGCGTCATACAATGAGCAGTTCTTC. Protein product: CASNPVGLASYNEQFF.

The V and J genes are TRBV9 and TRBJ1-5; 8 nucleotides agree with TRBD1. Germline V gene data show CDR1 as SGDLS and CDR2 as YYNGEE. V was pared by 0 bases and J by 3 bases, with 5 bases of the junction left unmatched. The CDR3 spans 16 residues. CDR3 amino acids: CASSVGAGGVNQPQHF. The DNA for the CDR3 is TGTGCCAGCAGCGTAGGGGCAGGGGGCGTCAATCAGCCCCAGCATTTT.

The V and J genes are TRBV6-6 and TRBJ1-1; D gene ambiguous. There are 14 residues in the CDR3. Germline V gene lookup returns CDR1 MNHNY and CDR2 SVGAGI (reference sequence). V shed 6 bases and J shed 3 bases, with 14 bases lying between them. CDR3 protein: CASSIRTYYTEAFF. In nucleotides, the CDR3 is TGTGCCAGCAGCATCCGGACCTATTACACTGAAGCTTTCTTT.

The V gene is TRBV3-1, the J gene TRBJ1-1, with D maybe TRBD1 (5 bases). Germline V lookup: CDR1 LGHDT, CDR2 YNNKEL (reference sequence). Trimming left V 1 base short and J 5 bases short, with 11 bases between. The CDR3 has 14 amino acids. The CDR3 DNA reads TGTGCCAGCAGCCAAGGGCCGGGGGATACTGAAGCTTTCTTT. Encoded protein: CASSQGPGDTEAFF.

The chain has TRBV6-6 and TRBJ2-3; no definite D call. This CDR3 comprises 15 residues. Germline V gene lookup returns CDR1 MNHNY and CDR2 SVGAGI (reference sequence). V was trimmed by 6 bases and J by 2 bases, leaving 15 bases between them. Here the CDR3 reads CASSHHPLTTDTQYF. Written as DNA, the CDR3 is TGTGCCAGCAGCCACCATCCCTTGACCACAGATACGCAGTATTTT.

The chain carries TRBV18 and TRBJ1-5; tentative D call: TRBD1 (6 bases). Germline CDR1 KGHSH, CDR2 LQKENI. This CDR3 has 16 residues. Trimming stripped 1 base from V and 2 bases from J, with 12 bases between. This CDR3 is CASSPQVAGGNQPQHF. The CDR3 DNA reads as TGTGCCAGCTCACCACAGGTAGCAGGGGGCAATCAGCCCCAGCATTTT.

The chain uses TRBV20-1 and TRBJ2-5; D might be TRBD1 (6 bases). The germline V and J ends were trimmed by 3 bases and 5 bases, with 13 bases remaining between them. From germline, CDR1 is DFQATT and CDR2 SNEGSKA (reference sequence). This CDR3 region has 13 residues. The CDR3 here is CSASGGRTETQYF. The CDR3 nucleotides read TGCAGTGCTAGTGGGGGCCGGACGGAGACCCAGTACTTC.

The J gene is TRBJ2-3, the V gene TRBV12-3 or TRBV12-4; no reliable D call. V dropped 5 bases and J dropped 2 bases, with 14 bases sitting between them. The length of the CDR3 is 15 residues. Written as DNA, the CDR3 is TGTGCCAGCAGTCCCCCCGGATTGCCCACAGATACGCAGTATTTT. Translated: CASSPPGLPTDTQYF.

The chain couples TRBV5-6 to TRBJ2-1; TRBD2 agrees at 12 bases. The CDR3 loop spans 17 amino acids. Looked up from germline, CDR1 is SGHDT and CDR2 is YYEEEE. The V segment lost 4 bases and the J segment 1 base; nucleotides outside the gene matches: 6. The CDR3 protein is CASSQRLAGVSYNEQFF. Written as DNA, the CDR3 is TGTGCCAGCAGCCAGAGACTAGCGGGAGTATCCTACAATGAGCAGTTCTTC.

This rearrangement joins TRBV5-1 to TRBJ2-5; 8 nucleotides match TRBD2. The germline V gene has CDR1 SGHRS and CDR2 YFSETQ. CDR3 length equals 14 residues. V shed 7 bases, J shed 2 bases, and the junction held 7 bases outside the gene matches. The CDR3 DNA follows: TGCGCCAGCGAGCCGGGAGGGAATCAAGAGACCCAGTACTTC. The encoded protein is CASEPGGNQETQYF.

The chain combines TRBV5-1 with TRBJ1-5; the D is unclear. V lost 2 bases and J 0 bases, leaving 15 bases between the germline ends. There are 17 residues in the CDR3. Germline assignment: CDR1 SGHRS and CDR2 YFSETQ. The CDR3 sequence is CASSFEGGPYSNQPQHF. CDR3 bases: TGCGCCAGCAGCTTCGAAGGAGGCCCATATAGCAATCAGCCCCAGCATTTT.

This chain joins TRBV29-1 and TRBJ2-6, with no clear D. V dropped 5 bases and J dropped 1 base, with 3 bases sitting between them. Germline CDR1 is SQVTM and CDR2 is ANQGSEA. CDR3 length equals 12 residues. In DNA form, the CDR3 reads TGCAGCGTTCAGTCTGGGGCCAACGTCCTGACTTTC. It is translated as CSVQSGANVLTF.

This rearrangement joins TRBV7-9 to TRBJ2-5; D is uncertain. Between the trimmed V and J ends, which lost 1 base and 1 base, there was a span of 10 bases. The length of the CDR3 is 15 residues. The V gene's germline CDR1 is SEHNR and CDR2 FQNEAQ (reference sequence). Written as DNA, the CDR3 is TGTGCCAGCAGCTTAGGGCGGAATTCCCAAGAGACCCAGTACTTC. Amino acids: CASSLGRNSQETQYF.

V is TRBV25-1 and J is TRBJ1-2, with D hard to call. CDR1 MGHDK and CDR2 SYGVNS come from the germline V gene. Trimming cost V 1 base and J 8 bases, with 14 bases left between them. The CDR3 sequence is 14 residues long. CDR3: CASSEFGVMAGYTF. CDR3 coding DNA: TGTGCCAGCAGTGAATTCGGGGTCATGGCCGGCTACACCTTC.

This clonotype has just one count. The chain links TRBV12-3 or TRBV12-4 to TRBJ2-5; 7 bases are a match to TRBD1. Trimming took 6 bases from V and 0 from J; bases not matched to a gene: 4. The CDR3 extends over 14 amino acids. The CDR3: CASRPDRDQETQYF. The CDR3 coding sequence is TGTGCCAGCAGACCCGACAGGGACCAAGAGACCCAGTACTTC.

The CDR3 bases are TGTGCCAGCAGCCCCAGGGTAGGAGGGGACATTCAGTACTTC. This sequence encodes CASSPRVGGDIQYF. The chain recombines TRBV12-3 or TRBV12-4 with TRBJ2-4, with a tentative D call TRBD2 (6 bases). The CDR3 runs 14 residues. The ends were cut back, 6 bases at V and 8 bases at J, with 17 bases in the middle.

The chain carries TRBV10-3 and TRBJ2-1; D remains ambiguous. Germline V gives CDR1 ENHRY, CDR2 SYGVKD. Trimming shortened V by 4 bases and J by 7 bases, and 17 bases separated the two germline ends. The CDR3 is 15 amino acids. CDR3 sequence reads: CAISGYGVVGNEQFF. In DNA form, the CDR3 reads TGTGCCATCAGTGGTTATGGGGTGGTAGGGAATGAGCAGTTCTTC.

V is TRBV19 and J is TRBJ1-1; tentatively, D is TRBD1 (5 bases). There are 14 residues in the CDR3. The V gene's germline CDR1 is LNHDA and CDR2 SQIVND (reference sequence). V was trimmed by 9 bases and J by 1 base, leaving 15 bases between them. In DNA, the CDR3 is TGTGCCAGCGACACAGGCGGCAGGAACACTGAAGCTTTCTTT. This codes for CASDTGGRNTEAFF.

The J gene is TRBJ2-5, the V gene TRBV9; 7 bases line up with TRBD2. The germline CDR1 and CDR2 sequences are SGDLS and YYNGEE. The CDR3 is 17 residues long. The V and J ends lost 3 bases and 4 bases, in that order; junction bases with no gene match: 15. CDR3 sequence: CASSATLGGGRRETQYF. In DNA form, the CDR3 reads TGTGCCAGCAGCGCCACCCTGGGGGGGGGAAGGAGAGAGACCCAGTACTTC.

The gene calls are TRBV6-5 and TRBJ1-4; no clear D gene. The CDR3 spans 13 residues. Trimming stripped 2 bases from V and 8 bases from J, with 9 bases between. The germline V gene encodes CDR1 MNHEY and CDR2 SVGAGI. The CDR3 loop is CASSYRLSEKLFF. The CDR3 DNA reads as TGTGCCAGCAGTTACCGACTTTCGGAAAAACTGTTTTTT.

The chain has TRBV4-3 and TRBJ1-2, with 7 bases that match TRBD1. The V and J ends lost 4 bases and 3 bases, in that order; junction bases with no gene match: 8. CDR1 and CDR2 from the germline V gene are LGHNA and YSLEER. The CDR3 contains 15 residues. CDR3 in amino acids: CASSPQPQGDYGYTF. CDR3 in DNA: TGCGCCAGCAGCCCTCAACCTCAGGGGGACTATGGCTACACCTTC.

The chain is built from TRBV6-5 and TRBJ2-1; 7 bases are shared with TRBD1. This CDR3 is 15 amino acids long. Germline CDR1 MNHEY, CDR2 SVGAGI. V was pared by 10 bases and J by 8 bases, with 17 bases of the junction left unmatched. CDR3 amino acids: CATGQDRTVRDEQFF. The CDR3 nucleotides read TGTGCCACTGGACAGGACCGGACGGTAAGAGATGAGCAGTTCTTC.

This clonotype was picked up one time. The chain uses TRBV29-1 and TRBJ1-5; the D is unclear. CDR3 length: 13 amino acids. Germline V CDR1 and CDR2: SQVTM, ANQGSEA. Trimming shortened V by 4 bases and J by 6 bases, and 13 bases separated the two germline ends. The CDR3 coding sequence is TGCAGCGTTGGTGTGGGGAGCTCTCAGCCCCAGCATTTT. Residues: CSVGVGSSQPQHF.

This clonotype was seen a single time. This chain connects TRBV29-1 to TRBJ2-3, with D unclear. Trimming cost V 4 bases and J 1 base, with 12 bases left between them. Germline CDR1 is SQVTM and CDR2 is ANQGSEA. This CDR3 has 14 amino acids. The CDR3 spells CSVGDARRTDTQYF. The CDR3 DNA is TGCAGCGTTGGGGATGCAAGGCGCACAGATACGCAGTATTTT.

This chain uses TRBV11-3 with TRBJ2-2, with D possibly being TRBD1 or TRBD2 (6 bases each). The germline V gene has CDR1 SGHNT and CDR2 YENEEA. The length of the CDR3 is 14 residues. V was clipped by 3 bases and J by 6 bases, with 11 bases between them. In nucleotides, the CDR3 is TGTGCCAGCAGCTTCGTCGGGGGCGCCGGGGAGCTGTTTTTT. Translating it yields CASSFVGGAGELFF.